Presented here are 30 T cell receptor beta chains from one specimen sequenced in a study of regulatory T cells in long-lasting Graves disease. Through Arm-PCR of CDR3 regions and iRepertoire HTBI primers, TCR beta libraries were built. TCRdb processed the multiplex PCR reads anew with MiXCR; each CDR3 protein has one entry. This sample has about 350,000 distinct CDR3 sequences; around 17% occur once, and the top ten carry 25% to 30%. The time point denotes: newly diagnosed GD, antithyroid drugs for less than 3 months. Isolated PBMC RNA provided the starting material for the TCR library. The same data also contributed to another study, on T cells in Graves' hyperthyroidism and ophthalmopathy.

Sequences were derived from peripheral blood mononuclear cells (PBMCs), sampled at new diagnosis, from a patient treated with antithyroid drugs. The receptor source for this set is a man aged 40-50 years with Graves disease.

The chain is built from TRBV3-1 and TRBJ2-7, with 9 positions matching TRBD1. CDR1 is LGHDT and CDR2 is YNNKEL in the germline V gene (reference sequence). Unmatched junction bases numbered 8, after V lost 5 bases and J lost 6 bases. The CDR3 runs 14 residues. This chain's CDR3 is CASSKRDRDGEQYF. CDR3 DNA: TGTGCCAGCAGCAAAAGGGACAGGGATGGCGAGCAGTACTTC.

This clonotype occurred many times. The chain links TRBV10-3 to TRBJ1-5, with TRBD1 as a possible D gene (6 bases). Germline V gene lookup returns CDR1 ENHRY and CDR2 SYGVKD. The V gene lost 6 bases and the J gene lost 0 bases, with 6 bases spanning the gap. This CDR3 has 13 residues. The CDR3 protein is CAIRDSSNQPQHF. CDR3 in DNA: TGTGCCATCAGGGACAGTAGCAATCAGCCCCAGCATTTT.

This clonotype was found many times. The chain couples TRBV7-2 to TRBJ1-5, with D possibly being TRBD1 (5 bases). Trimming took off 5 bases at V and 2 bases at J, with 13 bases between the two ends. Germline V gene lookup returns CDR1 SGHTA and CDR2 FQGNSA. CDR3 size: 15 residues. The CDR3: CASSINRGGNQPQHF. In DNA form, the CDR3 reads TGTGCCAGCAGCATTAACCGAGGGGGCAATCAGCCCCAGCATTTT. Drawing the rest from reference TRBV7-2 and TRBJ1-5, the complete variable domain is GAGVSQSPSNKVTEKGKDVELRCDPISGHTALYWYRQSLGQGLEFLIYFQGNSAPDKSGLPSDRFSAERTGGSVSTLTIQRTQQEDSAVYLCASSINRGGNQPQHFGDGTRLSIL.

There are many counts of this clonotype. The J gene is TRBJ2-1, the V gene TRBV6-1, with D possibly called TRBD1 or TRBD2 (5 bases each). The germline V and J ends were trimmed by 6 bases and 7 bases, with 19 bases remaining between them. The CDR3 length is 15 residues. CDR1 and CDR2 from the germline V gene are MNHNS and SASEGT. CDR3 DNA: TGTGCCAGCAGCCATAAGGGACCAGGGCCAAATGAGCAGTTCTTC. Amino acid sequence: CASSHKGPGPNEQFF.

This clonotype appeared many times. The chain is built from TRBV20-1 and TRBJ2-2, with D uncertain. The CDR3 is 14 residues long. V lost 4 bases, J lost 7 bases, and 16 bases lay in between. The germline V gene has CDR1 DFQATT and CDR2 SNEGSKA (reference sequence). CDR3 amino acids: CSAKGLPAGGELFF. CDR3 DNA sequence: TGCAGTGCTAAAGGGCTACCCGCCGGCGGGGAGCTGTTTTTT.

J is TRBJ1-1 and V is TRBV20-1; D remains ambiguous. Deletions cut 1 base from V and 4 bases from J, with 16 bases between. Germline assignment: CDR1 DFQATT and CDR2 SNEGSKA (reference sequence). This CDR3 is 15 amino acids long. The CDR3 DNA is TGCAGTGCTAGAGGAACGGCACTAGACGTCACTGAAGCTTTCTTT. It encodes CSARGTALDVTEAFF.

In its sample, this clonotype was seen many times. This CDR3 is CASSLLTNNEQFF. DNA of the CDR3: TGTGCCAGCAGCTTATTGACTAACAATGAGCAGTTCTTC. V is TRBV7-3 and J is TRBJ2-1; D perhaps matches TRBD2 (5 bases). V was clipped by 2 bases and J by 5 bases, with 7 bases between them. Germline-derived CDR1 and CDR2 are SGHTA and FQGTGA. The CDR3 sequence is 13 residues long.

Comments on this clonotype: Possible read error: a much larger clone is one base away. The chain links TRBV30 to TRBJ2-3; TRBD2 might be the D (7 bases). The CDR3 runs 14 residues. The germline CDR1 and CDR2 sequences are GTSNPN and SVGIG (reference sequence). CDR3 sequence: CAWSAGGATDTRYF. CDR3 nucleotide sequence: TGTGCCTGGAGTGCGGGGGGCGCCACAGATACGCGGTATTTT.

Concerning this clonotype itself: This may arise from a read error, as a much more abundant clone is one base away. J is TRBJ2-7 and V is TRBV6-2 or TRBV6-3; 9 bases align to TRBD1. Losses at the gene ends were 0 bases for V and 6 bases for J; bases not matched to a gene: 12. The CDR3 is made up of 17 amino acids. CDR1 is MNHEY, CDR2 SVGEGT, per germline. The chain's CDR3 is CASSYSAVGTGKAEQYF. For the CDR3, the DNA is TGTGCCAGCAGTTACTCAGCCGTGGGGACAGGGAAGGCCGAGCAGTACTTC.

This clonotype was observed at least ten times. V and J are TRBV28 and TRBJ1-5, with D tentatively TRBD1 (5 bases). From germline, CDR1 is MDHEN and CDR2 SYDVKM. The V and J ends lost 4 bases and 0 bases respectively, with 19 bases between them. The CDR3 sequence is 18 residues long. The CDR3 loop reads CASSYTGRIVDSNQPQHF. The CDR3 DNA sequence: TGTGCCAGCAGTTATACGGGGCGGATAGTGGATAGCAATCAGCCCCAGCATTTT.

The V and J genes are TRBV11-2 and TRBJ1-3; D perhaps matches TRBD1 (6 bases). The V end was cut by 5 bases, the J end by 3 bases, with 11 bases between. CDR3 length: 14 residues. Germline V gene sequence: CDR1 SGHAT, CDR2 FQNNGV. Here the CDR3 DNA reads TGTGCCAGCAGCACAGGGTATCATGGAAACACCATATATTTT. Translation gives CASSTGYHGNTIYF.

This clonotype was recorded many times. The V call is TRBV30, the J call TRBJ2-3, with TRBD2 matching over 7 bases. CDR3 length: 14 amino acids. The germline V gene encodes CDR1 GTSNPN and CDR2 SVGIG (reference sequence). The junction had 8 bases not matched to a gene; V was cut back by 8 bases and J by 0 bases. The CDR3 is CARGEKGSTDTQYF. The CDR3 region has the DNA TGTGCCCGGGGGGAAAAAGGCAGCACAGATACGCAGTATTTT. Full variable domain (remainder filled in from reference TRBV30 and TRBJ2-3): SQTIHQWPATLVQPVGSPLSLECTVEGTSNPNLYWYRQAAGRGLQLLFYSVGIGQISSEVPQNLSASRPQDRQFILSSKKLLLSDSGFYLCARGEKGSTDTQYFGPGTRLTVL.

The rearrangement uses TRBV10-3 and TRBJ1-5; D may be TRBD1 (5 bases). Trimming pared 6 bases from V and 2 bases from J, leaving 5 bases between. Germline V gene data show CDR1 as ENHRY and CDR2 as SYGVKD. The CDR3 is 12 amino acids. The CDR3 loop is CAIRGGNQPQHF. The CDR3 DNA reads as TGTGCCATCAGAGGGGGCAATCAGCCCCAGCATTTT.

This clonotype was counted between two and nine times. The DNA of the CDR3 is TGTGCCAGCAGTTTGGGGAACCTGAACACTGAAGCTTTCTTT. Translation: CASSLGNLNTEAFF. The V and J genes are TRBV12-3 or TRBV12-4 and TRBJ1-1; no definite D call. V dropped 3 bases and J dropped 0 bases, with 8 bases sitting between them. The CDR3 is 14 residues long.

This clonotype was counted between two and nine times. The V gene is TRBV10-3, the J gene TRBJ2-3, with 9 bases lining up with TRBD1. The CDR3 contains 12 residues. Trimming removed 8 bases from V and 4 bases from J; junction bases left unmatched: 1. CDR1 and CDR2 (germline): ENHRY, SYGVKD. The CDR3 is CAIGTGSDTQYF. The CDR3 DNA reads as TGTGCCATCGGGACAGGGTCAGATACGCAGTATTTT.

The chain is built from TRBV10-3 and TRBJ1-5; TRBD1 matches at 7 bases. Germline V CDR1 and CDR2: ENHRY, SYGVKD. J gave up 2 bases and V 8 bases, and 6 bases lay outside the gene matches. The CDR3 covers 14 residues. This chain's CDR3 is CAISKTGGNQPQHF. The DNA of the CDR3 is TGTGCCATCTCAAAAACAGGGGGCAATCAGCCCCAGCATTTT.

CDR3 sequence reads: CASSYRSLQDFSGANVLTF. Here the CDR3 DNA reads TGTGCCAGCAGCTACAGATCACTGCAGGACTTTTCTGGGGCCAACGTCCTGACTTTC. The chain combines TRBV7-2 with TRBJ2-6; a weak D match, TRBD2 (5 bases). The CDR3 consists of 19 residues. Germline-derived CDR1 and CDR2 are SGHTA and FQGNSA. Deletions cut 4 bases from V and 1 base from J, with 20 bases between.

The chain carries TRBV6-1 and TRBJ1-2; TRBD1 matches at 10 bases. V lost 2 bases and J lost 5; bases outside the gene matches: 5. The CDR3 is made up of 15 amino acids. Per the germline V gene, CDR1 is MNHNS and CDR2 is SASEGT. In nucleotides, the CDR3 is TGTGCCAGCAGTGAAACGGGACAGGGGAGTTATGGCTACACCTTC. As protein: CASSETGQGSYGYTF.

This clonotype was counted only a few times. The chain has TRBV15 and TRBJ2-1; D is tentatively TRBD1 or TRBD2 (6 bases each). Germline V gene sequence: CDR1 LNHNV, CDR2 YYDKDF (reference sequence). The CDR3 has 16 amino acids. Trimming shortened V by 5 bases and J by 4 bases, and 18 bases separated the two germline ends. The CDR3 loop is CATSRYRVEGYNEQFF. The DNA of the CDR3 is TGTGCCACCAGCCGCTACAGGGTGGAGGGGTACAATGAGCAGTTCTTC.

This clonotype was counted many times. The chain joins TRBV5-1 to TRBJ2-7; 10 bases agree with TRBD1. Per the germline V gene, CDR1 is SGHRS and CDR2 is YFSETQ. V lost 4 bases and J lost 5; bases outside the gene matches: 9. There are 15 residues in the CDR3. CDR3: CASSPRQGARDEQYF. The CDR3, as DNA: TGCGCCAGCAGCCCCCGACAGGGGGCCAGGGACGAGCAGTACTTC.

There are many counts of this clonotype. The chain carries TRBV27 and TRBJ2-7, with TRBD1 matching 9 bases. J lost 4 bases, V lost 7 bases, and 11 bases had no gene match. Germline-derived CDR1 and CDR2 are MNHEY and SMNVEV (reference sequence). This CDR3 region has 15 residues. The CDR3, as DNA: TGTGCCAGCAATCCATTACAGGGGGCAGGGTACGAGCAGTACTTC. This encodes CASNPLQGAGYEQYF.

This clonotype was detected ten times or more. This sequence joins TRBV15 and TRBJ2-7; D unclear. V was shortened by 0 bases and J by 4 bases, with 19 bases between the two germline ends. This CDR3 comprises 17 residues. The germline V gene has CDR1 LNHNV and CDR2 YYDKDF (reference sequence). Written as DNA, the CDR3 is TGTGCCACCAGCAGAGATTCATCCGCGAGCGAATCTTACGAGCAGTACTTC. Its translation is CATSRDSSASESYEQYF.

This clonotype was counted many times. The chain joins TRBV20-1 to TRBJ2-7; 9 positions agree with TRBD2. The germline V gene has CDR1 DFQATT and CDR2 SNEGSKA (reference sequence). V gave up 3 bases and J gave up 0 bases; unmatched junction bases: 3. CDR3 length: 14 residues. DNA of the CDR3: TGCAGTGCTAGGCGACTAGCGGACTCCTACGAGCAGTACTTC. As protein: CSARRLADSYEQYF.

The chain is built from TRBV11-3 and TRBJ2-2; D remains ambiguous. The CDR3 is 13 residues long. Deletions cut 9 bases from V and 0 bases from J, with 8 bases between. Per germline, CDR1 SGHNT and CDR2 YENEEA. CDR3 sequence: CASRPANTGELFF. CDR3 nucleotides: TGTGCCAGTCGTCCCGCGAACACCGGGGAGCTGTTTTTT.

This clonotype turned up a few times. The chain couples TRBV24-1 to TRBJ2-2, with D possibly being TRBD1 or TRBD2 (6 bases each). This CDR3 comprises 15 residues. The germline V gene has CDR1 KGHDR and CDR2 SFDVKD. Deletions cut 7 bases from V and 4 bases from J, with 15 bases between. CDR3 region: CATRGAMGGTGELFF. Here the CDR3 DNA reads TGTGCCACCAGGGGGGCGATGGGGGGCACCGGGGAGCTGTTTTTT.

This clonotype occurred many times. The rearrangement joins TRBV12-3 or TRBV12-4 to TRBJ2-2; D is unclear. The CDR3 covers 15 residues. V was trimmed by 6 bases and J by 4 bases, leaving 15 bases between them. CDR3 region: CASRWIEFATGELFF. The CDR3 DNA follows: TGTGCCAGCAGGTGGATAGAGTTTGCCACCGGGGAGCTGTTTTTT.

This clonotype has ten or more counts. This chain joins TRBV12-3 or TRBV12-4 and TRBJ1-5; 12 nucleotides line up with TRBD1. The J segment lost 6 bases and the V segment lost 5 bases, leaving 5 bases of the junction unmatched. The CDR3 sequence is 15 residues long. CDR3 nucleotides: TGTGCCAGCAGTCCGCAGGGACAGGGGGCTCAGCCCCAGCATTTT. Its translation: CASSPQGQGAQPQHF.

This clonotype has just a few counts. The CDR3 DNA is TGTGCCAGCCAAGACCGGGACAGGGAGGAATGCGAGCAGTACTTC. It codes for CASQDRDREECEQYF. The rearrangement joins TRBV6-1 to TRBJ2-7, with TRBD1 identical over 9 bases. J was trimmed by 6 bases and V by 8 bases; bases with no gene match: 14. Germline V CDR1 and CDR2: MNHNS, SASEGT. There are 15 residues in the CDR3.

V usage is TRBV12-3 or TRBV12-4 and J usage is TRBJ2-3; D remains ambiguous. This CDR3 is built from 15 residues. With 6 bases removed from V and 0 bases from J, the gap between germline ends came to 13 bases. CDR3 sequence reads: CASSQTRFSTDTQYF. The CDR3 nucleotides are TGTGCCAGCAGCCAAACAAGATTTAGCACAGATACGCAGTATTTT.

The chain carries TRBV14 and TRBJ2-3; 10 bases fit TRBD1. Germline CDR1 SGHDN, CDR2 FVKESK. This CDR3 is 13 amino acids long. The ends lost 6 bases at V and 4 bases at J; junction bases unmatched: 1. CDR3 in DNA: TGTGCCAGCAGGGACAGGGGGTCAGATACGCAGTATTTT. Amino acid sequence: CASRDRGSDTQYF.